This T cell receptor beta chain derives from a study of blood T cell repertoires in COVID-19. This clone was detected only a few times. The protocol was immunoSEQ multiplex PCR, while the TCRdb copy is restricted to in-frame clones and leaves out a portion. The sample has 200,000 to 250,000 clones, around nine tenths seen once. Trimming removed 1 base at V and 5 bases at J, with 11 bases between. The CDR3 extends over 14 amino acids. Germline CDR1 ENHRY, CDR2 SYGVKD. The source is a woman aged 50 to 60 who had recovered from COVID-19. Sequencing was carried out using PBMCs or T cells enriched from blood (not recorded which). The gene calls are TRBV10-3 and TRBJ1-2; D call uncertain. The CDR3 DNA follows: TGTGCCATCAGTGAGTTGGCATCGGGATATGGCTACACCTTC. This encodes CAISELASGYGYTF.